These 30 T cell receptor beta chains came from one sample sequenced in a study of OX40 agonist ivuxolimab in advanced cancers. TCRdb keeps only in-frame clones here, not all; method: immunoSEQ multiplex PCR. The top ten clones hold roughly 3.3% of a sample with about 56,000 clones, approximately 83% of them seen once. The sequencing used CD4+ or CD8+ T cells sorted from blood, collected in a trial of the OX40 agonist ivuxolimab. The receptors here all came from an adult with an advanced solid tumor such as melanoma, head and neck, liver or kidney cancer.

This chain connects TRBV28 to TRBJ2-1; 7 nucleotides align to TRBD1. The CDR3 runs to 13 residues. The V and J ends lost 5 bases and 9 bases, in that order; junction bases with no gene match: 7. The V gene's germline CDR1 is MDHEN and CDR2 SYDVKM. This chain's CDR3 is CASSQGDRGEQFF. For the CDR3, the DNA is TGTGCCAGCAGTCAGGGGGACCGCGGTGAGCAGTTCTTC.

This clone showed up just a few times. The gene calls are TRBV7-2 and TRBJ1-1; 8 bases are shared with TRBD1. The junction had 5 bases not matched to a gene; V was cut back by 3 bases and J by 2 bases. CDR1 is SGHTA and CDR2 is FQGNSA in the germline V gene. The CDR3 runs 15 residues. CDR3 amino acids: CASSFGDRRNTEAFF. CDR3 in DNA: TGTGCCAGCAGCTTCGGGGACAGGAGAAACACTGAAGCTTTCTTT.

The chain joins TRBV6-6 to TRBJ2-7, with D unresolved. The CDR3 has 13 amino acids. Germline V gene lookup returns CDR1 MNHNY and CDR2 SVGAGI (reference sequence). With 6 bases removed from V and 2 bases from J, the gap between germline ends came to 11 bases. CDR3 region: CASRPFGPYEQYF. CDR3 coding DNA: TGTGCCAGCAGGCCCTTTGGGCCCTACGAGCAGTACTTC.

The chain recombines TRBV6-1 with TRBJ2-1; no clear D gene. Germline V CDR1 and CDR2: MNHNS, SASEGT. The V end lost 4 bases, the J end lost 5 bases, and 12 bases lay between the germline ends. The CDR3 extends over 14 amino acids. Here the CDR3 reads CASSVLPNDNEQFF. The CDR3 nucleotides are TGTGCCAGCAGTGTGTTACCGAACGACAATGAGCAGTTCTTC.

This CDR3 is CASSSGTSGTRYEQYF. The CDR3 DNA sequence: TGTGCCAGCAGCTCCGGGACTAGCGGGACGCGCTACGAGCAGTACTTC. V gene TRBV11-1 combines with J gene TRBJ2-7; 13 bases map to TRBD2. With 4 bases clipped from V and 3 bases from J, the junction kept 6 bases outside the gene matches. Germline V gives CDR1 SGHAT, CDR2 FQDESV (reference sequence). The CDR3 has 16 residues. The full variable domain, completed using reference TRBV11-1 and TRBJ2-7, is EAEVAQSPRYKITEKSQAVAFWCDPISGHATLYWYRQILGQGPELLVQFQDESVVDDSQLPKDRFSAERLKGVDSTLKIQPAELGDSAMYLCASSSGTSGTRYEQYFGPGTRLTVT.

This clone was seen a handful of times. The sample has other DNA sequences that encode this CDR3 too. The chain employs TRBV7-8 and TRBJ2-2; a weak D match, TRBD1 (6 bases). Germline assignment: CDR1 SGHVS and CDR2 FQNEAQ. The CDR3 contains 15 residues. The V and J ends lost 1 base and 6 bases respectively, with 12 bases between them. In DNA form, the CDR3 reads TGTGCCAGCAGCTTAGGTACAGGGACCCCCGGGGAGCTGTTTTTT. This encodes CASSLGTGTPGELFF.

The chain employs TRBV14 and TRBJ1-4; perhaps TRBD1 as D (6 bases). V dropped 4 bases and J dropped 4 bases, with 13 bases sitting between them. This CDR3 region has 15 residues. Germline CDR1 SGHDN, CDR2 FVKESK. CDR3 bases: TGTGCCAGCAGCCGAACGACAGGCTTTAATGAAAAACTGTTTTTT. This sequence encodes CASSRTTGFNEKLFF.

V is TRBV5-4 and J is TRBJ2-3; the D gene is possibly TRBD1 (5 bases). The CDR3 is made up of 15 amino acids. Trimming took 0 bases from V and 2 from J, leaving 10 bases between them. Per the germline V gene, CDR1 is SGHNT and CDR2 is YYREEE (reference sequence). In DNA, the CDR3 is TGTGCCAGCAGCTTGGATATGGGGCCCACAGATACGCAGTATTTT. This encodes CASSLDMGPTDTQYF.

The rearrangement links TRBV18 to TRBJ2-6, with TRBD2 identical over 7 bases. In germline, CDR1 is KGHSH, CDR2 LQKENI. There are 17 residues in the CDR3. The junction had 8 bases not matched to a gene; V was cut back by 6 bases and J by 0 bases. CDR3 nucleotide sequence: TGTGCCAGCTCTAGGGACTACAAAGCCTCTGGGGCCAACGTCCTGACTTTC. Its translation is CASSRDYKASGANVLTF.

Many counts were recorded for this clone. The chain employs TRBV27 and TRBJ2-7, with D possibly being TRBD2 (6 bases). CDR3 length equals 16 residues. Germline V gene sequence: CDR1 MNHEY, CDR2 SMNVEV (reference sequence). V was pared by 0 bases and J by 3 bases, with 15 bases between. The CDR3: CASSLSRGMVDYEQYF. DNA for the CDR3: TGTGCCAGCAGTTTATCTCGGGGGATGGTAGACTACGAGCAGTACTTC.

J is TRBJ2-5 and V is TRBV19, with D possibly matching TRBD2 (6 bases). CDR3 length: 16 residues. V dropped 7 bases and J dropped 0 bases, with 18 bases sitting between them. CDR1 is LNHDA, CDR2 SQIVND, per germline (reference sequence). The CDR3 DNA reads TGTGCCAGTATGGTAGTGACTAGGGCGTACCAAGAGACCCAGTACTTC. Its translation is CASMVVTRAYQETQYF. Supplemented by reference TRBV19 and TRBJ2-5, the full variable domain reads DGGITQSPKYLFRKEGQNVTLSCEQNLNHDAMYWYRQDPGQGLRLIYYSQIVNDFQKGDIAEGYSVSREKKESFPLTVTSAQKNPTAFYLCASMVVTRAYQETQYFGPGTRLLVL.

There are a few counts of this clone. CDR3 residues: CASSLRDRARSEAFF. The CDR3 coding sequence is TGTGCCAGCAGCTTGAGAGACAGGGCTCGATCTGAAGCTTTCTTT. The V gene is TRBV5-5, the J gene TRBJ1-1, with 7 bases identical to TRBD1. Germline values: CDR1 SGHKS, CDR2 YYEKEE (reference sequence). This CDR3 spans 15 amino acids. Germline trimming cut 1 base from V and 6 bases from J; bases unmatched to any gene: 9.

The sample holds a few counts of this clone. Here the CDR3 DNA reads TGTGCCAGCAGCCACGGAGACCGAAAAGCTGGAAACACCATATATTTT. It yields the protein CASSHGDRKAGNTIYF. This rearrangement joins TRBV11-2 to TRBJ1-3; no firm D call. The V and J ends lost 5 bases and 2 bases respectively, with 16 bases between them. Germline V gene lookup returns CDR1 SGHAT and CDR2 FQNNGV. CDR3 length equals 16 residues.

The genes are TRBV28 and TRBJ2-7; no clear D gene. Germline CDR1 and CDR2: MDHEN and SYDVKM. The germline V and J ends were trimmed by 0 bases and 4 bases, with 4 bases remaining between them. This CDR3 contains 12 residues. The CDR3 protein is CASSLWGYEQYF. The CDR3 DNA follows: TGTGCCAGCAGTTTATGGGGGTACGAGCAGTACTTC.

This clone was detected a few times. The genes are TRBV5-1 and TRBJ2-7; TRBD2 is a possible D gene (6 bases). V was cut by 4 bases and J by 3 bases, with 17 bases left in between. This CDR3 is 15 amino acids long. CDR1 is SGHRS and CDR2 is YFSETQ in the germline V gene. This chain's CDR3 is CASSRPGDGRYEQYF. The CDR3 bases are TGCGCCAGCAGCCGACCGGGGGACGGACGCTACGAGCAGTACTTC.

The V gene is TRBV11-2, the J gene TRBJ2-5, with TRBD2 matching over 7 bases. CDR3 length: 17 amino acids. V trimming: 5 bases; J trimming: 5 bases; junction bases outside the gene matches: 17. CDR1 and CDR2 from the germline V gene are SGHAT and FQNNGV. CDR3 protein: CASSPEGRGLSGETQYF. The CDR3 DNA is TGTGCCAGCAGCCCGGAGGGGAGGGGATTGAGCGGGGAGACCCAGTACTTC.

The chain recombines TRBV6-1 with TRBJ2-2; D unresolved. The CDR3 contains 14 residues. Germline loops: CDR1 MNHNS, CDR2 SASEGT. V gave up 3 bases and J gave up 1 base, with 6 bases separating them. The CDR3 loop reads CASSDWRNTGELFF. The CDR3 bases are TGTGCCAGCAGTGACTGGCGGAACACCGGGGAGCTGTTTTTT.

The chain links TRBV5-1 to TRBJ1-1; D is possibly TRBD1 (6 bases). This CDR3 has 16 residues. Trimming left V 1 base short and J 7 bases short, with 20 bases between. Per the germline V gene, CDR1 is SGHRS and CDR2 is YFSETQ. The CDR3 loop reads CASSLIYGGGRGEAFF. Here the CDR3 DNA reads TGCGCCAGCAGCTTGATCTACGGAGGGGGGAGGGGTGAAGCTTTCTTT.

This chain connects TRBV6-6 to TRBJ2-7, with 9 positions matching TRBD1. Germline values: CDR1 MNHNY, CDR2 SVGAGI (reference sequence). Trimming removed 5 bases from V and 5 bases from J; junction bases left unmatched: 7. The CDR3 runs to 14 residues. CDR3 sequence (DNA): TGTGCCAGCAGTGGGGACAGGGTATCGGACGAGCAGTACTTC. Protein product: CASSGDRVSDEQYF.

The chain uses TRBV15 and TRBJ2-3; unclear D gene. The germline gives CDR1 LNHNV, CDR2 YYDKDF (reference sequence). V lost 1 base and J 5 bases, leaving 4 bases between the germline ends. The CDR3 is made up of 12 amino acids. The CDR3 DNA reads as TGTGCCACCAGCAGAGTTGGAGATACGCAGTATTTT. Residues: CATSRVGDTQYF.

The V gene is TRBV19, the J gene TRBJ1-2; 7 bases line up with TRBD1. V lost 5 bases to trimming and J lost 2 bases; unmatched junction nucleotides: 11. The CDR3 spans 16 residues. Germline V lookup: CDR1 LNHDA, CDR2 SQIVND (reference sequence). The CDR3 region has the DNA TGTGCCAGTAGTCCCCAGGGACAGAGAAAAAACTATGGCTACACCTTC. Its protein product is CASSPQGQRKNYGYTF.

The J gene is TRBJ2-1, the V gene TRBV1; TRBD2 reflects the table's D call only, with no check against the DNA. TRBV1 is a documented pseudogene. The CDR3 totals 15 residues. Here the CDR3 DNA reads TGCACCAGCAGCGACTGTACTCGCTCCTACAATGAGCAGTTCTTC. Amino acids: CTSSDCTRSYNEQFF.

The J gene is TRBJ2-7, the V gene TRBV7-2; perhaps TRBD2 as D (6 bases). V was pared by 4 bases and J by 3 bases, with 10 bases between. The CDR3 has 13 residues. Looked up from germline, CDR1 is SGHTA and CDR2 is FQGNSA. The CDR3 DNA is TGTGCCAGCAGCTCAGGGACTGGCTACGAGCAGTACTTC. Translating it yields CASSSGTGYEQYF.

This clone was detected only a few times. The genes are TRBV30 and TRBJ2-6; D uncertain. The CDR3 loop spans 13 amino acids. Germline CDR1 is GTSNPN and CDR2 is SVGIG (reference sequence). Trimming took 2 bases from V and 2 from J, leaving 4 bases between them. The CDR3 nucleotides read TGTGCCTGGAGTCTCGCTGGGGCCAACGTCCTGACTTTC. This translates into CAWSLAGANVLTF.

V gene TRBV7-8 combines with J gene TRBJ2-7; D is unclear. The V and J ends lost 1 base and 1 base respectively, with 11 bases between them. The CDR3 loop spans 15 amino acids. Germline V gene sequence: CDR1 SGHVS, CDR2 FQNEAQ. The DNA for the CDR3 is TGTGCCAGCAGCTTAGAGGAGAGATTTTCCTACGAGCAGTACTTC. This sequence encodes CASSLEERFSYEQYF.

The chain is built from TRBV6-5 and TRBJ2-7, with 8 bases lining up with TRBD1. Germline-derived CDR1 and CDR2 are MNHEY and SVGAGI. V trimming: 5 bases; J trimming: 2 bases; junction bases outside the gene matches: 5. This CDR3 has 14 residues. CDR3 region: CASSTGDRTYEQYF. The CDR3 DNA follows: TGTGCCAGCAGTACCGGGGACAGGACCTACGAGCAGTACTTC.

V and J are TRBV11-2 and TRBJ2-6; the D gene is possibly TRBD1 (6 bases). V was cut by 0 bases and J by 4 bases, with 13 bases left in between. CDR1 SGHAT and CDR2 FQNNGV come from the germline V gene. The CDR3 covers 17 residues. DNA for the CDR3: TGTGCCAGCAGCTTAGACGGTACAGGGTTAGGGGCCAACGTCCTGACTTTC. This encodes CASSLDGTGLGANVLTF.

The V and J genes are TRBV30 and TRBJ1-6; tentatively, D is TRBD1 (5 bases). The CDR3 spans 13 residues. From germline, CDR1 is GTSNPN and CDR2 SVGIG (reference sequence). V lost 7 bases and J 7 bases, leaving 14 bases between the germline ends. Here the CDR3 reads CASKQARNSPLHF. The CDR3 DNA sequence: TGTGCCTCGAAACAGGCGAGGAATTCACCCCTCCACTTT.

The chain combines TRBV7-2 with TRBJ2-7; D is perhaps TRBD1 or TRBD2 (7 bases each). The CDR3 length is 19 residues. Germline V gene lookup returns CDR1 SGHTA and CDR2 FQGNSA. Trimming stripped 6 bases from V and 0 bases from J, with 27 bases between. DNA for the CDR3: TGTGCCAGCAGATGGAGCGGGACAGTTAATTACTACAGCTCCTACGAGCAGTACTTC. Its translation is CASRWSGTVNYYSSYEQYF.

This chain links TRBV15 with TRBJ2-3; 10 bases are shared with TRBD2. Germline-derived CDR1 and CDR2 are LNHNV and YYDKDF (reference sequence). The CDR3 contains 17 residues. The V segment lost 1 base and the J segment 4 bases; nucleotides outside the gene matches: 8. The CDR3 sequence: CATSRGPSGSASDTQYF. CDR3 DNA: TGTGCCACCAGCAGAGGGCCTAGCGGGAGTGCGTCAGATACGCAGTATTTT.